These 30 T cell receptor beta chains originate from one sample sequenced in a study of blood T cell repertoires in COVID-19. Clones were read by immunoSEQ multiplex PCR, and TCRdb kept only the in-frame ones, dropping some. The data show about 310,000 clones, roughly nine tenths seen once. The sequenced material came from PBMCs or T cells enriched from blood (not recorded which). These receptors originate from a woman under 40 who had recovered from COVID-19.

This clone was counted a single time. The genes are TRBV7-2 and TRBJ2-7, with D possibly being TRBD2 (6 bases). CDR3 length: 14 residues. V lost 8 bases and J 3 bases, leaving 17 bases between the germline ends. The germline V gene has CDR1 SGHTA and CDR2 FQGNSA. The CDR3 DNA reads as TGTGCCAGCGTTAGTCAAGGAGGGAACTACGAGCAGTACTTC. Protein: CASVSQGGNYEQYF.

This clone appeared once. The rearrangement joins TRBV5-1 to TRBJ2-2; TRBD1 aligns across 7 bases. CDR3 length: 15 amino acids. Germline V lookup: CDR1 SGHRS, CDR2 YFSETQ. V was clipped by 3 bases and J by 5 bases; unmatched bases: 7. CDR3 DNA sequence: TGCGCCAGCAGCTGGGACAGCGTCGGGACCGGGGAGCTGTTTTTT. Protein product: CASSWDSVGTGELFF.

V gene TRBV12-3 or TRBV12-4 combines with J gene TRBJ1-1, with 7 nucleotides matching TRBD1. The CDR3 consists of 12 residues. After removal of 6 bases from V and 5 bases from J, the junction contained 3 bases not matched to a gene. CDR3 nucleotides: TGTGCCAGCAGGGGGACAGTAACTGAAGCTTTCTTT. Its translation is CASRGTVTEAFF.

The chain employs TRBV28 and TRBJ2-7; D is unclear. The V end was cut by 8 bases, the J end by 6 bases, with 14 bases between. The CDR3 consists of 12 residues. Germline V lookup: CDR1 MDHEN, CDR2 SYDVKM. The CDR3 DNA reads TGTGCCAGCGCCGTGGGCCGTCGCGAGCAGTACTTC. As protein: CASAVGRREQYF.

This chain links TRBV7-9 with TRBJ2-7, with TRBD1 as a possible D gene (6 bases). The V and J ends lost 4 bases and 3 bases respectively, with 10 bases between them. CDR1 and CDR2 from the germline V gene are SEHNR and FQNEAQ (reference sequence). This CDR3 region has 13 residues. In DNA, the CDR3 is TGTGCCAGCAGCTACGTACAGGGCTACGAGCAGTACTTC. As protein: CASSYVQGYEQYF.

V and J are TRBV6-6 and TRBJ1-5; D ambiguous. V was clipped by 5 bases and J by 1 base, with 21 bases between them. The germline gives CDR1 MNHNY, CDR2 SVGAGI (reference sequence). This CDR3 is built from 18 residues. Here the CDR3 DNA reads TGTGCCAGCAGTCCTCCTCTCCCTGCTGGCAGGAGCAATCAGCCCCAGCATTTT. Residues: CASSPPLPAGRSNQPQHF.

J is TRBJ1-5 and V is TRBV28, with TRBD1 matching over 8 bases. Germline loops: CDR1 MDHEN, CDR2 SYDVKM. The CDR3 extends over 13 amino acids. The V gene end was trimmed by 6 bases and the J gene end by 15 bases; junction bases not matched to a gene: 13. The CDR3 DNA reads as TGTGCCAGCAGCCTACCCCAGGACAGGGTAACGCATTTT. This codes for CASSLPQDRVTHF.

This clone was seen more than once but under ten times. The chain employs TRBV3-1 (or the pseudogene TRBV3-2) and TRBJ1-1, with D possibly matching TRBD1 (5 bases). Deletions cut 2 bases from V and 4 bases from J, with 20 bases between. The CDR3 extends over 17 amino acids. Germline V CDR1 and CDR2: LGHDT, YNNKEL (reference sequence). CDR3 DNA: TGTGCCAGCAGCCAAATTAGAACACCAACCCAGGGCACTGAAGCTTTCTTT. Amino acids: CASSQIRTPTQGTEAFF.

V and J are TRBV2 and TRBJ1-2; no clear D. From germline, CDR1 is SNHLY and CDR2 FYNNEI. Trimming shortened V by 7 bases and J by 8 bases, and 20 bases separated the two germline ends. The CDR3 contains 14 residues. The CDR3 loop is CASIGGSSTAGYTF. The CDR3 DNA reads as TGTGCCAGCATAGGAGGGTCCTCCACGGCAGGCTACACCTTC.

This clone was detected once. The J gene is TRBJ2-7, the V gene TRBV5-4; 9 bases fit TRBD1. Germline V gene data show CDR1 as SGHNT and CDR2 as YYREEE (reference sequence). The J segment lost 5 bases and the V segment lost 4 bases, leaving 4 bases of the junction unmatched. The CDR3 has 13 residues. CDR3 amino acids: CASSPRDRDEQYF. The DNA for the CDR3 is TGTGCCAGCAGCCCCCGGGACAGGGACGAGCAGTACTTC.

This chain links TRBV19 with TRBJ2-6; possible D gene TRBD1, 6 bases. V dropped 4 bases and J dropped 1 base, with 8 bases sitting between them. The CDR3 sequence is 15 residues long. Germline V gene sequence: CDR1 LNHDA, CDR2 SQIVND (reference sequence). The CDR3 DNA is TGTGCCAGTAGTACAGGGGAGTCTGGGGCCAACGTCCTGACTTTC. Residues: CASSTGESGANVLTF.

The CDR3 DNA sequence: TGTGCCAGCAGCCAAGGATCCGGGGACACTGAAGCTTTCTTT. This translates into CASSQGSGDTEAFF. The V and J genes are TRBV14 and TRBJ1-1; D gene ambiguous. The CDR3 loop spans 14 amino acids. Germline values: CDR1 SGHDN, CDR2 FVKESK. The V gene lost 1 base and the J gene lost 3 bases, with 9 bases spanning the gap.

CDR3: CAWSALGRNEKLFF. In DNA, the CDR3 is TGTGCCTGGAGTGCTCTGGGGCGGAATGAAAAACTGTTTTTT. V and J are TRBV30 and TRBJ1-4; weak D call: TRBD1 (5 bases). The V end lost 1 base, the J end lost 5 bases, and 11 bases lay between the germline ends. Germline V gene sequence: CDR1 GTSNPN, CDR2 SVGIG (reference sequence). CDR3 length: 14 residues.

The CDR3 region is CVDLGRGKIEKLFF. CDR3 in DNA: TGTGTCGACTTGGGGAGGGGAAAAATTGAAAAACTGTTTTTT. The chain joins TRBV6-4 to TRBJ1-4, with a weak D call TRBD1 (5 bases). The CDR3 totals 14 residues. Germline assignment: CDR1 MRHNA and CDR2 SNTAGT.

V and J are TRBV15 and TRBJ2-1; D gene uncertain. The CDR3 runs 16 residues. Germline CDR1 is LNHNV and CDR2 is YYDKDF (reference sequence). V was clipped by 0 bases and J by 0 bases, with 9 bases between them. The CDR3 loop reads CATSREAVSSYNEQFF. CDR3 coding DNA: TGTGCCACCAGCAGAGAGGCGGTTAGCTCCTACAATGAGCAGTTCTTC.

This chain links TRBV28 with TRBJ1-6, with 7 bases fitting TRBD1. The CDR3 has 15 residues. The V gene end was trimmed by 6 bases and the J gene end by 4 bases; junction bases not matched to a gene: 6. Germline CDR1 reads MDHEN; CDR2 reads SYDVKM. DNA of the CDR3: TGTGCCAGCAGGACCGGACAGGTTTATAATTCACCCCTCCACTTT. Translation: CASRTGQVYNSPLHF.

This sequence joins TRBV5-4 and TRBJ2-1; TRBD2 matches at 10 bases. The germline V gene has CDR1 SGHNT and CDR2 YYREEE (reference sequence). The CDR3 is 15 amino acids. The trim removed 4 bases at V and 10 bases at J, leaving 11 bases unmatched. CDR3 in DNA: TGTGCCAGCAGCAGGGGGAGCGGGAGGGAGGTCGAGCAGTTCTTC. It is translated as CASSRGSGREVEQFF.

This clone was observed once. As the CDR3 is not closed by the conserved phenylalanine or tryptophan, this likely results from a read error. It is unclear where the CDR3 begins or ends on the DNA, so no DNA is shown, and the CDR3 is as TCRdb lists it. The chain carries TRBV6-5 and TRBJ1-2; no DNA check was done on the table's D call, TRBD1. The CDR3 is 13 amino acids long, termini counted. Germline CDR1 reads MNHEY; CDR2 reads SVGAGI. CDR3: CASSATGDMPHKV.

CDR3 loop: CASSPEGGWGNSPLHF. In nucleotides, the CDR3 is TGTGCCAGCAGCCCAGAGGGGGGGTGGGGAAATTCACCCCTCCACTTT. The V call is TRBV27, the J call TRBJ1-6, with D possibly matching TRBD1 (6 bases). Germline-derived CDR1 and CDR2 are MNHEY and SMNVEV (reference sequence). The CDR3 has 16 residues. V dropped 6 bases and J dropped 7 bases, with 19 bases sitting between them.

The chain joins TRBV9 to TRBJ1-6; 9 bases align to TRBD1. The CDR3 runs 13 residues. The ends lost 5 bases at V and 11 bases at J; junction bases unmatched: 5. CDR1 is SGDLS, CDR2 YYNGEE, per germline. The CDR3 loop is CASRRTGDAPLHF. The CDR3 DNA is TGTGCCAGCAGACGGACAGGGGACGCACCCCTCCACTTT.

V usage is TRBV27 and J usage is TRBJ1-2; TRBD1 matches at 11 bases. The CDR3 sequence is 17 residues long. The germline V gene encodes CDR1 MNHEY and CDR2 SMNVEV (reference sequence). Trimming removed 4 bases from V and 4 bases from J; junction bases left unmatched: 11. The CDR3 spells CASSSGGWTGGSYGYTF. The CDR3 DNA reads as TGTGCCAGCAGTTCTGGTGGTTGGACAGGGGGCTCCTATGGCTACACCTTC.

This chain connects TRBV6-4 to TRBJ2-2; D call uncertain. V was cut by 7 bases and J by 4 bases, with 13 bases left in between. CDR3 length equals 14 residues. CDR1 and CDR2 (germline): MRHNA, SNTAGT. The CDR3 DNA is TGTGCCAGCATGGTGGTAGCCGGCACCGGGGAGCTGTTTTTT. It encodes CASMVVAGTGELFF.

J is TRBJ2-2 and V is TRBV28; 12 positions agree with TRBD2. The CDR3 is 18 amino acids. The V gene end was trimmed by 3 bases and the J gene end by 1 base; junction bases not matched to a gene: 6. Germline CDR1 is MDHEN and CDR2 is SYDVKM. The CDR3 reads CASSFLTSGRLNTGELFF. The CDR3 DNA is TGTGCCAGCAGTTTTCTGACTAGCGGGAGATTGAACACCGGGGAGCTGTTTTTT.

This chain connects TRBV28 to TRBJ1-2, with 7 positions matching TRBD1. The junction had 9 bases not matched to a gene; V was cut back by 3 bases and J by 8 bases. Germline assignment: CDR1 MDHEN and CDR2 SYDVKM. This CDR3 has 14 residues. The CDR3 is CASSLWTGGGGYTF. CDR3 bases: TGTGCCAGCAGTTTGTGGACAGGAGGTGGAGGCTACACCTTC.

This chain joins TRBV30 and TRBJ2-6; D uncertain. V gave up 2 bases and J gave up 0 bases, with 8 bases separating them. The CDR3 length is 15 residues. Germline lookup yields CDR1 GTSNPN and CDR2 SVGIG (reference sequence). The CDR3 sequence: CAWSPHPSGANVLTF. CDR3 sequence (DNA): TGTGCCTGGAGTCCACATCCCTCTGGGGCCAACGTCCTGACTTTC. The full variable domain, completed using reference TRBV30 and TRBJ2-6, is SQTIHQWPATLVQPVGSPLSLECTVEGTSNPNLYWYRQAAGRGLQLLFYSVGIGQISSEVPQNLSASRPQDRQFILSSKKLLLSDSGFYLCAWSPHPSGANVLTFGAGSRLTVL.

This clone was found once. The chain links TRBV30 to TRBJ1-2, with D unclear. The CDR3 totals 10 residues. V lost 6 bases and J 7 bases, leaving 9 bases between the germline ends. In germline, CDR1 is GTSNPN, CDR2 SVGIG (reference sequence). The CDR3 bases are TGTGCCTGTCACGAGCGTGGCTACACCTTC. It translates to CACHERGYTF.

This clone was observed a few times. This CDR3 reads CASSQASYTEAFF. The CDR3 DNA reads TGTGCCAGCAGCCAAGCCTCTTACACTGAAGCTTTCTTT. This chain links TRBV14 with TRBJ1-1; D is uncertain. V was shortened by 1 base and J by 3 bases, with 6 bases between the two germline ends. The CDR3 covers 13 residues. In germline, CDR1 is SGHDN, CDR2 FVKESK.

The gene calls are TRBV28 and TRBJ2-7, with D perhaps matching TRBD2 (6 bases). Germline CDR1 reads MDHEN; CDR2 reads SYDVKM. The CDR3 covers 13 residues. Trimming stripped 2 bases from V and 1 base from J, with 6 bases between. The DNA of the CDR3 is TGTGCCAGCAGTTTAGCGGGATCCTACGAGCAGTACTTC. Translating gives CASSLAGSYEQYF.

V usage is TRBV11-3 and J usage is TRBJ2-7, with a possible D match to TRBD1 (5 bases). CDR3 length equals 15 residues. Germline CDR1 SGHNT, CDR2 YENEEA. The ends were cut back, 3 bases at V and 3 bases at J, with 15 bases in the middle. CDR3 sequence (DNA): TGTGCCAGCAGCTTGGCTAGGGGTTGGGACTACGAGCAGTACTTC. It codes for CASSLARGWDYEQYF.

In regard to this clone: The same CDR3 is also encoded by other DNA sequences in this sample. V and J are TRBV29-1 and TRBJ1-1, with 7 bases identical to TRBD1. The trim removed 3 bases at V and 2 bases at J, leaving 3 bases unmatched. The CDR3 is made up of 13 amino acids. The germline CDR1 and CDR2 sequences are SQVTM and ANQGSEA. Here the CDR3 reads CSVEGTANTEAFF. CDR3 coding DNA: TGCAGCGTTGAGGGGACAGCCAACACTGAAGCTTTCTTT. Full variable domain (remainder filled in from reference TRBV29-1 and TRBJ1-1): SAVISQKPSRDICQRGTSLTIQCQVDSQVTMMFWYRQQPGQSLTLIATANQGSEATYESGFVIDKFPISRPNLTFSTLTVSNMSPEDSSIYLCSVEGTANTEAFFGQGTRLTVV.